This TCR beta chain is from a study of identical twins. The ends were cut back, 6 bases at V and 4 bases at J, with 9 bases in the middle. This CDR3 contains 13 residues. At least ten counts were recorded for this clonotype. TCRdb reprocessed the 5' RACE reads via MiXCR and lists one record per CDR3 protein. Of 120,000 to 150,000 distinct CDR3 sequences in the sample, roughly 3.5% are singletons; the top ten hold around 8.1%. The chain combines TRBV12-3 or TRBV12-4 with TRBJ2-2, with D uncertain. The sequenced sample was memory T cells sorted from blood. The TCR originated in a man aged 18 to 29 in good health. The CDR3 spells CASRPGPTGELFF. The CDR3, as DNA: TGTGCCAGCAGACCGGGCCCCACCGGGGAGCTGTTTTTT.